This T cell receptor (beta chain) is from a study of cytomegalovirus exposure and HLA in healthy donors. For the study at large: According to later analysis, the same platform produced the roughly 110 validation and approximately 700 first-cohort repertoires.

General study findings and limits: Associated with cytomegalovirus, according to the listing, were 164 TCR beta chains.

Note on this clone: Antigen specificity is unknown. The same CDR3 also results from other DNA sequences found in this sample.

Data came from immunoSEQ multiplex PCR; TCRdb stores just in-frame clones and leaves some out. The data contain some 59,000 clones, roughly 89% of them singletons. Material for sequencing was PBMCs. This TCR came from a young woman in good health and CMV-seropositive.

For the CDR3, the DNA is TGTGCCAGCAGTTTAGCAGGGGCCAAAAACATTCAGTACTTC. Translated: CASSLAGAKNIQYF. This chain links TRBV28 with TRBJ2-4; D possibly corresponds to TRBD1 (5 bases). The CDR3 covers 14 residues. CDR1 is MDHEN and CDR2 is SYDVKM in the germline V gene. Trimming stripped 2 bases from V and 1 base from J, with 6 bases between.